The rows below give T cell receptor beta chains drawn from one sample of a study of control samples from healthy donors and cancer patients. Generated by immunoSEQ multiplex PCR, the TCRdb table keeps only in-frame clones and is missing some. The sample includes just over 80,000 clones, just under 90% seen only once; the top ten take 4.5% to 7%. The sequenced sample was blood. These receptors were taken from a man aged 45-65 years in good health. Both conserved end residues are part of each CDR3. A D gene is named only where the DNA matches it firmly. Not all rows give a size; the values are once, few, many and, for expanded clones, a class.

j_call clone_size v_call d_call cdr3_aa cdr3_nt
TRBJ1-1 - TRBV5-1 TRBD1 CASSLGTGREAFF TGCGCCAGCAGCTTAGGGACAGGGAGGGAAGCTTTCTTT
TRBJ2-3 - TRBV9 - CASSRGSQRSDTQYF TGTGCCAGCAGCCGGGGATCTCAGCGGTCGGATACGCAGTATTTT
TRBJ1-5 - TRBV15 - CATSLPGQPQHF TGTGCCACCAGCCTGCCAGGTCAGCCCCAGCATTTT
TRBJ1-6 - TRBV4-2 - CASSPHETWHSPLHF TGTGCCAGCAGCCCCCATGAGACGTGGCACTCACCCCTCCACTTT
TRBJ2-7 - TRBV3-1/TRBV3-2 - CASSQKGEQYF TGTGCCAGCAGCCAAAAAGGCGAGCAGTACTTC
TRBJ2-7 - TRBV30 TRBD1 CAAWTGLIYEQYF TGTGCCGCTTGGACAGGGCTGATCTACGAGCAGTACTTC
TRBJ1-1 - TRBV7-6 - CASSLGPSLSMNTEAFF TGTGCCAGCAGCTTAGGGCCTAGCCTCTCGATGAACACTGAAGCTTTCTTT
TRBJ1-5 - TRBV19 - CASRKIWSNQPQHF TGTGCCAGTAGGAAGATTTGGAGCAATCAGCCCCAGCATTTT
TRBJ1-4 - TRBV12-5 - CASGLVRHPLTGRNEKLFF TGTGCTAGTGGTTTGGTACGTCATCCCCTGACAGGCCGTAATGAAAAACTGTTTTTT
TRBJ2-5 - TRBV5-1 - CASSLVEGETQYF TGCGCCAGCAGCTTGGTGGAGGGAGAGACCCAGTACTTC
TRBJ2-3 - TRBV7-8 - CASETREADTQYF TGTGCCAGCGAGACCCGAGAAGCAGATACGCAGTATTTT
TRBJ1-5 - TRBV19 TRBD1 CASSGGGGGNQPQHF TGTGCCAGTAGTGGTGGAGGGGGCGGCAATCAGCCCCAGCATTTT
TRBJ2-1 - TRBV9 - CASTAQGGIRNEQFF TGTGCCAGCACCGCCCAGGGGGGAATTCGCAATGAGCAGTTCTTC
TRBJ2-5 - TRBV7-2 TRBD1 CASSAGTGKETQYF TGTGCCAGCAGCGCCGGGACAGGGAAAGAGACCCAGTACTTC
TRBJ2-7 - TRBV4-1 - CASSQDNGGRYEQYF TGCGCCAGCAGCCAAGATAACGGAGGCAGGTACGAGCAGTACTTC
TRBJ1-1 - TRBV6-5 TRBD1 CASSPRQGASTEAFF TGTGCCAGCAGTCCGCGACAGGGGGCGAGCACTGAAGCTTTCTTT
TRBJ1-5 - TRBV30 - CASGDQPQHF TGTGCCTCCGGGGATCAGCCCCAGCATTTT
TRBJ1-2 - TRBV18 - CASSPVRDTNNYGYTF TGTGCCAGCTCACCGGTCCGGGACACCAATAACTATGGCTACACCTTC
TRBJ2-1 - TRBV7-3 - CASSLSADPYNEQFF TGTGCCAGCAGCTTAAGTGCGGACCCCTACAATGAGCAGTTCTTC
TRBJ2-1 few TRBV5-5 - CASSSLRGDEQFF TGTGCCAGCAGCTCCCTACGGGGAGATGAGCAGTTCTTC
TRBJ1-5 - TRBV30 - CAWSPQNNQPQHF TGTGCCTGGAGTCCTCAAAACAATCAGCCCCAGCATTTT
TRBJ1-4 - TRBV9 - CASSVGAGWEKLFF TGTGCCAGCAGCGTAGGGGCAGGGTGGGAAAAACTGTTTTTT
TRBJ1-1 - TRBV5-6 TRBD1 CASSLGQGPEAFF TGTGCCAGCAGCTTGGGACAGGGACCTGAAGCTTTCTTT
TRBJ2-7 - TRBV6-6 - CASSSGLDEQYF TGTGCCAGCAGTTCGGGCCTGGACGAGCAGTACTTC